These 9 T cell receptor beta chains were sequenced from one sample in a study of blood T cell repertoires in COVID-19 (dated by TCRdb to the early 2020s). The library was obtained by the immunoSEQ multiplex PCR assay. TCRdb retrieved this table from immuneACCESS and kept in-frame rearrangements only. Not all clones are present; in checked studies, unresolved V genes account for under half, and no reason is known for the remainder. Within this sample are 110,000 to 150,000 clones, with about 77% of them counted one time only. The ten largest account for roughly 4.2% of the sample. The sample was peripheral blood. The receptors originated from a man between 60 and 75 years old with acute or convalescent COVID-19.

Only a few counts were recorded for this clone. V usage is TRBV5-1 and J usage is TRBJ2-2; 7 nucleotides match TRBD1. The CDR3 sequence is 13 residues long. V was clipped by 4 bases and J by 6 bases; unmatched bases: 3. CDR1 SGHRS and CDR2 YFSETQ come from the germline V gene. CDR3 DNA: TGCGCCAGCAGCCCCGGGACAGCCGGGGAGCTGTTTTTT. It translates to CASSPGTAGELFF. Full variable domain (remainder filled in from reference TRBV5-1 and TRBJ2-2): KAGVTQTPRYLIKTRGQQVTLSCSPISGHRSVSWYQQTPGQGLQFLFEYFSETQRNKGNFPGRFSGRQFSNSRSEMNVSTLELGDSALYLCASSPGTAGELFFGEGSRLTVL.

The chain links TRBV19 to TRBJ1-1; possibly TRBD1 for D (5 bases). Per germline, CDR1 LNHDA and CDR2 SQIVND (reference sequence). V was clipped by 5 bases and J by 0 bases, with 16 bases between them. This CDR3 contains 16 residues. The CDR3 DNA sequence: TGTGCCAGTAGTCGGGGGGGGGTCTTCATGAACACTGAAGCTTTCTTT. Protein product: CASSRGGVFMNTEAFF.

V is TRBV21-1 and J is TRBJ1-2; the listed D gene, TRBD1, was not tested against the DNA. TRBV21-1 is classified as a pseudogene. CDR3 size: 14 residues. CDR3 region: CASSKGQDNYGYTF. In DNA, the CDR3 is TGTGCCAGCAGCAAGGGACAGGATAACTATGGCTACACCTTC.

The chain has TRBV2 and TRBJ2-7, with 9 bases fitting TRBD2. V shed 6 bases, J shed 2 bases, and the junction held 11 bases outside the gene matches. This CDR3 region has 16 residues. Germline V gives CDR1 SNHLY, CDR2 FYNNEI. CDR3 sequence (DNA): TGTGCCAGCAGCGAGGAGGTCCGGACTAGCGCCTACGAGCAGTACTTC. It specifies CASSEEVRTSAYEQYF.

This clone was found a few times. The chain links TRBV18 to TRBJ2-2; tentative D call: TRBD1 (6 bases). This CDR3 spans 13 amino acids. Germline-derived CDR1 and CDR2 are KGHSH and LQKENI. V lost 5 bases and J lost 6, with 10 bases in between. CDR3 amino acids: CASSKQGSGELFF. The CDR3 DNA sequence: TGTGCCAGCTCAAAACAGGGCTCCGGGGAGCTGTTTTTT.

This chain links TRBV7-8 with TRBJ1-5, with 10 positions matching TRBD1. CDR3 length: 15 residues. J lost 5 bases, V lost 1 base, and 2 bases had no gene match. Germline CDR1 reads SGHVS; CDR2 reads FQNEAQ. The chain's CDR3 is CASSLGQGAYQPQHF. The CDR3 nucleotides are TGTGCCAGCAGCTTAGGACAGGGGGCATATCAGCCCCAGCATTTT.

This clone was counted ten times or more. The V call is TRBV7-9, the J call TRBJ2-5; 7 bases are a match to TRBD1. V lost 4 bases, J lost 5 bases, and 10 bases stayed unmatched. Germline loops: CDR1 SEHNR, CDR2 FQNEAQ (reference sequence). This CDR3 has 15 amino acids. This CDR3 is CASSSTDRWEETQYF. DNA for the CDR3: TGTGCCAGCAGCTCAACGGACAGGTGGGAGGAGACCCAGTACTTC.

This clone has only a few counts. The chain couples TRBV6-1 to TRBJ2-3, with a weak D call TRBD1 (6 bases). Between the trimmed V and J ends, which lost 0 bases and 2 bases, there was a span of 18 bases. There are 18 residues in the CDR3. Germline CDR1 reads MNHNS; CDR2 reads SASEGT. The CDR3 sequence is CASSEALGTPPPTDTQYF. CDR3 nucleotides: TGTGCCAGCAGTGAAGCACTAGGGACACCTCCCCCCACAGATACGCAGTATTTT.

This chain connects TRBV27 to TRBJ1-5; D gene unclear. The CDR3 is made up of 14 amino acids. V was cut by 3 bases and J by 0 bases, with 6 bases left in between. Germline CDR1 reads MNHEY; CDR2 reads SMNVEV (reference sequence). DNA for the CDR3: TGTGCCAGCAGTTTCACTCTTAGCAATCAGCCCCAGCATTTT. It codes for CASSFTLSNQPQHF.